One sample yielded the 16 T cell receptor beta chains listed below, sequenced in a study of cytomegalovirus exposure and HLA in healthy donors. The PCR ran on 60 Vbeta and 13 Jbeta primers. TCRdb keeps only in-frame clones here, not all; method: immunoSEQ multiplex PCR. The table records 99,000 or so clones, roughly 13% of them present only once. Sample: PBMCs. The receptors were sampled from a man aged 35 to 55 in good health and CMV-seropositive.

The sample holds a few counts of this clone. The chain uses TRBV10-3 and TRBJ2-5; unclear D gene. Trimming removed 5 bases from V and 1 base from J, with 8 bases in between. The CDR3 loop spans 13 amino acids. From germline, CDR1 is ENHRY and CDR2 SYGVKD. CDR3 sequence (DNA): TGTGCCATCAGTATCGGGTCCCAAGAGACCCAGTACTTC. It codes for CAISIGSQETQYF.

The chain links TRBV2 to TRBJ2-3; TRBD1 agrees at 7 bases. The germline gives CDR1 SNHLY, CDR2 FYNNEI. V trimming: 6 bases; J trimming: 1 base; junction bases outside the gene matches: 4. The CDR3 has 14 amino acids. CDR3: CASRQTGGTDTQYF. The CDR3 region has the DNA TGTGCCAGCAGGCAAACAGGGGGCACAGATACGCAGTATTTT. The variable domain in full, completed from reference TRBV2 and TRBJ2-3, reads EPEVTQTPSHQVTQMGQEVILRCVPISNHLYFYWYRQILGQKVEFLVSFYNNEISEKSEIFDDQFSVERPDGSNFTLKIRSTKLEDSAMYFCASRQTGGTDTQYFGPGTRLTVL.

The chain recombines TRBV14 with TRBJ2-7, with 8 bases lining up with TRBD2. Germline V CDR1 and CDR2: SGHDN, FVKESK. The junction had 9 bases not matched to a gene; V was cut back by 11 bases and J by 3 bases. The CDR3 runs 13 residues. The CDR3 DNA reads TGTGCCCTTCAGGCGGGAGGACGCTACGAGCAGTACTTC. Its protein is CALQAGGRYEQYF.

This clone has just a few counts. CDR3 in amino acids: CASSRATNTEAFF. CDR3 nucleotides: TGTGCCAGCAGCCGGGCAACGAACACTGAAGCTTTCTTT. The chain is built from TRBV16 and TRBJ1-1, with D uncertain. The CDR3 is 13 amino acids. The germline V gene encodes CDR1 KGHSY and CDR2 FQNENV. Between the trimmed V and J ends, which lost 4 bases and 1 base, there was a span of 7 bases.

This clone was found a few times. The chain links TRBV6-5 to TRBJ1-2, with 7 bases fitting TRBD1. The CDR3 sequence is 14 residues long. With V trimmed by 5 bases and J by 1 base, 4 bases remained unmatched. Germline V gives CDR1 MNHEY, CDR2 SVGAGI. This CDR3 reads CASSSRDSNYGYTF. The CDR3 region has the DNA TGTGCCAGCAGTAGCCGGGACAGTAACTATGGCTACACCTTC.

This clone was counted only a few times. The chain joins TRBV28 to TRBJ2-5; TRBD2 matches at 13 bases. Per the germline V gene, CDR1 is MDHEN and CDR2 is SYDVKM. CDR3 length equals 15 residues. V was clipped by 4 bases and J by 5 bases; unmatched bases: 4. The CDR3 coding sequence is TGTGCCAGCAGTTCCCCGACTAGCGGGAGGGAGACCCAGTACTTC. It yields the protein CASSSPTSGRETQYF.

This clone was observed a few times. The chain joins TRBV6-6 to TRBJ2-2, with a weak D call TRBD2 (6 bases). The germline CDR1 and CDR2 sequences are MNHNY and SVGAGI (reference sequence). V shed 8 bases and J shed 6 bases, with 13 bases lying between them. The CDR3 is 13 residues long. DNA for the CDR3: TGTGCCAGCGTGTCCACGGGGGCCGGGGAGCTGTTTTTT. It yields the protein CASVSTGAGELFF.

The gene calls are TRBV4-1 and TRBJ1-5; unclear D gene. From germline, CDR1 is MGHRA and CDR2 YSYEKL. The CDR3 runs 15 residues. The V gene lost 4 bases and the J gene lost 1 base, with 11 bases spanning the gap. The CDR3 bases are TGCGCCAGCAGCCTTTTGGCCCAGAGCAATCAGCCCCAGCATTTT. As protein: CASSLLAQSNQPQHF.

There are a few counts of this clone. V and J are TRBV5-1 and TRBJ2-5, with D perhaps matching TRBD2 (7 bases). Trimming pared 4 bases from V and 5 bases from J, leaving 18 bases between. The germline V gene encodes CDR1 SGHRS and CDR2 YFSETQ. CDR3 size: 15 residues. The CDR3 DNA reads TGCGCCAGCAGCCAACGGGGGGCTAGGGCTGAGACCCAGTACTTC. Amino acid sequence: CASSQRGARAETQYF.

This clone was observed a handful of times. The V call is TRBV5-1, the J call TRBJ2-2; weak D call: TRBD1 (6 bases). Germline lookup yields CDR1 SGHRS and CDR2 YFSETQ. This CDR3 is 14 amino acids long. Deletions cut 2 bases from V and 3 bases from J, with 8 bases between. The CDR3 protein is CASSLQGDTGELFF. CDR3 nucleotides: TGCGCCAGCAGCTTACAGGGAGACACCGGGGAGCTGTTTTTT.

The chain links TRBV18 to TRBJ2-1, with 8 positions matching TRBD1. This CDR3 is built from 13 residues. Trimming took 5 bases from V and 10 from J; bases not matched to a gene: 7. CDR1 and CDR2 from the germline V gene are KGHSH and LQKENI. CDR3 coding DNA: TGTGCCAGCTCATTCCAGGGGGCGGAAGAGCAGTTCTTC. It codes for CASSFQGAEEQFF.

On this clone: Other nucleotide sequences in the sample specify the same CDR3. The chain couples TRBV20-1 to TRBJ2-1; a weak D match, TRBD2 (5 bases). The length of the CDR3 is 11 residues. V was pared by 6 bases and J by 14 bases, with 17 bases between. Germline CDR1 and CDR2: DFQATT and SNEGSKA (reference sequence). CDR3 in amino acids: CSAARLSEEFF. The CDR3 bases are TGCAGTGCGGCACGGCTTAGCGAGGAGTTCTTC.

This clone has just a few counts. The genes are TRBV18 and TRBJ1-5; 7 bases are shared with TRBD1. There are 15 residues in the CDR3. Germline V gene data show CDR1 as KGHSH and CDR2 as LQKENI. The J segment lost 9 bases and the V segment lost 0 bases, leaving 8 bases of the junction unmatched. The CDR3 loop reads CASSPPPGGMWPQHF. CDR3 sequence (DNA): TGTGCCAGCTCACCACCGCCAGGGGGTATGTGGCCCCAGCATTTT.

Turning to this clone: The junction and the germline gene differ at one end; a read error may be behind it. The CDR3 DNA is TGCAGCGTAAGGGGTCAGCGGGATCAGCACCAGCATTTT. Translation: CSVRGQRDQHQHF. The rearrangement links TRBV29-1 to TRBJ1-5, with D possibly being TRBD1 (5 bases). The CDR3 consists of 13 residues. Germline V gives CDR1 SQVTM, CDR2 ANQGSEA. Drawing the rest from reference TRBV29-1 and TRBJ1-5, the complete variable domain is SAVISQKPSRDICQRGTSLTIQCQVDSQVTMMFWYRQQPGQSLTLIATANQGSEATYESGFVIDKFPISRPNLTFSTLTVSNMSPEDSSIYLCSVRGQRDQHQHFGDGTRLSIL.

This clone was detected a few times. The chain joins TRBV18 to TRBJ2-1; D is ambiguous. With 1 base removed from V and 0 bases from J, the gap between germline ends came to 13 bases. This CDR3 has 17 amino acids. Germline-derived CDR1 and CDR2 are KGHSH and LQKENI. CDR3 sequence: CASSPRSEAVSYNEQFF. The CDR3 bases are TGTGCCAGCTCACCACGGTCTGAGGCGGTCTCCTACAATGAGCAGTTCTTC. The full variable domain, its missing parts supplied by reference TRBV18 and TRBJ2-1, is NAGVMQNPRHLVRRRGQEARLRCSPMKGHSHVYWYRQLPEEGLKFMVYLQKENIIDESGMPKERFSAEFPKEGPSILRIQQVVRGDSAAYFCASSPRSEAVSYNEQFFGPGTRLTVL.

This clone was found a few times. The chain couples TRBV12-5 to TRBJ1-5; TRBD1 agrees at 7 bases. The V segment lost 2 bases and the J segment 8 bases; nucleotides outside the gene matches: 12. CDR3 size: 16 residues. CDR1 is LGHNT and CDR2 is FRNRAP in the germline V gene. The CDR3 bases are TGTGCTAGTGGTTTGCCCACAGGGGTAGGGTTTAAGCCCCAGCATTTT. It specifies CASGLPTGVGFKPQHF.